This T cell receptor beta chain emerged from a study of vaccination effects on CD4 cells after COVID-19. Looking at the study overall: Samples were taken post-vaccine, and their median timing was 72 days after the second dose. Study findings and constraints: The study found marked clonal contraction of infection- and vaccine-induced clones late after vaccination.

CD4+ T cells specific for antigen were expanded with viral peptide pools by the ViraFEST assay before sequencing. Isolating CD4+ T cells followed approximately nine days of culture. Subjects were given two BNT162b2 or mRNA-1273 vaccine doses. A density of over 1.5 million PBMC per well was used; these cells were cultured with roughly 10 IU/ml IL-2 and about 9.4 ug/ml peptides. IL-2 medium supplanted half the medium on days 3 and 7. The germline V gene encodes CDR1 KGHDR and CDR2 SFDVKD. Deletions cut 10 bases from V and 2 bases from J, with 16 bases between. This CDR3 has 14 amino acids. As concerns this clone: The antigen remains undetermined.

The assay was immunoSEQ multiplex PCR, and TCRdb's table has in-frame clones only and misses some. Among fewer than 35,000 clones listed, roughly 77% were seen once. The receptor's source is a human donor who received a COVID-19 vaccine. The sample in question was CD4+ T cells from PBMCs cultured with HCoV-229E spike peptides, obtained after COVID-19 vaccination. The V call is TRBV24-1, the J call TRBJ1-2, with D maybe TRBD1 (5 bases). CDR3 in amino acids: CATAGGDRNYGYTF. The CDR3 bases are TGTGCCACTGCTGGGGGGGATAGAAACTATGGCTACACCTTC.